These 22 T cell receptor beta chains were all obtained from the same sample, sequenced in a study of T cells expressing NK-cell markers. One entry per CDR3 protein, without DNA, is what TCRdb gives after re-calling the 5' RACE reads. Its table records about 460,000 distinct CDR3 sequences. The sequencing sample was made of blood T cells: a sorted CD56 or NKG2C T cell subset, CD4+ or CD8+ T cells, or bulk PBMC T cells (not recorded which). These receptors originate from a woman aged 45 to 65 in good health.

V is TRBV12-5 and J is TRBJ2-3; TCRdb outputs TRBD2, but without DNA this stays unchecked. Germline CDR1 is LGHNT and CDR2 is FRNRAP. CDR3 length equals 17 residues. The CDR3 reads CASGALGLAGGRDTQYF.

CDR3 residues: CASSFGVRYEQYF. The chain recombines TRBV12-3 or TRBV12-4 with TRBJ2-7; TCRdb lists TRBD1, though no DNA is available to test this call. CDR3 length: 13 amino acids.

This rearrangement joins TRBV9 to TRBJ2-3; the TCRdb call, TRBD1, lacks DNA for checking. Germline CDR1 reads SGDLS; CDR2 reads YYNGEE. The length of the CDR3 is 15 residues. The CDR3 region is CASSPRGTGTDTQYF.

The rearrangement links TRBV20-1 to TRBJ2-2; absent DNA, TCRdb's TRBD2 call cannot be checked. The CDR3 is 15 residues long. From germline, CDR1 is DFQATT and CDR2 SNEGSKA (reference sequence). The CDR3 here is CSASGRLANTGELFF.

The chain has TRBV5-1 and TRBJ1-2; TCRdb picks TRBD1, but there is no DNA to check that call. CDR1 and CDR2 (germline): SGHRS, YFSETQ. The CDR3 spans 16 residues. CDR3: CASSLAGTKIGYGYTF.

CDR3 protein: CASSLIRAPYEQYF. The chain combines TRBV12-3 or TRBV12-4 with TRBJ2-7; with no DNA, the TCRdb D assignment of TRBD2 cannot be verified. This CDR3 comprises 14 residues.

The gene calls are TRBV14 and TRBJ2-7; TCRdb's assignment of TRBD1 cannot be checked, as there is no DNA. Germline V gene sequence: CDR1 SGHDN, CDR2 FVKESK. The CDR3 is 16 residues long. The CDR3 is CASSQNYRALPYEQYF.

The J gene is TRBJ2-7, the V gene TRBV12-3 or TRBV12-4; TCRdb proposes TRBD1, but this gene call is untestable without DNA. The CDR3 has 13 amino acids. CDR3 region: CASSLGGRGEQYF.

The chain joins TRBV5-1 to TRBJ1-4; without DNA, the TCRdb call of TRBD1 cannot be checked. The CDR3 contains 15 residues. CDR1 is SGHRS and CDR2 is YFSETQ in the germline V gene. CDR3 region: CASRTGAATNEKLFF.

This chain uses TRBV12-3 or TRBV12-4 with TRBJ2-3. This CDR3 has 15 residues. This CDR3 reads CASSPFGWQADTQYF.

This chain joins TRBV29-1 and TRBJ2-5; TCRdb picks TRBD1, but there is no DNA to check that call. The germline V gene has CDR1 SQVTM and CDR2 ANQGSEA. The CDR3 is 13 amino acids. The CDR3 reads CSGKGGQGETQYF.

The chain's CDR3 is CASSIILGEPNTGELFF. The chain uses TRBV19 and TRBJ2-2; TCRdb's D call of TRBD1 is untestable without DNA. There are 17 residues in the CDR3. The germline V gene has CDR1 LNHDA and CDR2 SQIVND (reference sequence).

CDR3 loop: CSAQKTSGTYEQYF. The chain carries TRBV20-1 and TRBJ2-7; TCRdb indicates TRBD2, and absent DNA this call remains unverified. Per the germline V gene, CDR1 is DFQATT and CDR2 is SNEGSKA (reference sequence). The CDR3 is 14 amino acids.

The CDR3 loop is CASSLRVGGYTF. V gene TRBV12-3 or TRBV12-4 combines with J gene TRBJ1-2. The CDR3 loop spans 12 amino acids.

The chain uses TRBV7-9 and TRBJ1-6; TCRdb's D gene call, TRBD1, goes unchecked for lack of DNA. The CDR3 runs to 15 residues. From germline, CDR1 is SEHNR and CDR2 FQNEAQ (reference sequence). The CDR3 spells CASSLDGQGSPPLHF. The complete variable domain, with remaining parts taken from reference TRBV7-9 and TRBJ1-6, reads DTGVSQNPRHKITKRGQNVTFRCDPISEHNRLYWYRQTLGQGPEFLTYFQNEAQLEKSRLLSDRFSAERPKGSFSTLEIQRTEQGDSAMYLCASSLDGQGSPPLHFGNGTRLTVT.

The chain links TRBV18 to TRBJ1-5; TCRdb's D call, TRBD1, is unchecked because there is no DNA. The CDR3 is 14 amino acids. Germline CDR1 KGHSH, CDR2 LQKENI. CDR3 loop: CASSPGQYGQPQHF.

This chain joins TRBV20-1 and TRBJ2-1. The V gene's germline CDR1 is DFQATT and CDR2 SNEGSKA (reference sequence). CDR3 length: 12 residues. The CDR3 is CSARDVVFEQFF.

The chain carries TRBV12-3 or TRBV12-4 and TRBJ2-1; lacking DNA, the TRBD1 call made by TCRdb goes unchecked. The CDR3 has 14 amino acids. The CDR3 sequence is CASTGLRGEDEQFF.

The chain is built from TRBV5-6 and TRBJ2-4. The CDR3 runs 15 residues. CDR1 is SGHDT, CDR2 YYEEEE, per germline. CDR3 residues: CASSLRVDRRPVQYF.

The J gene is TRBJ2-5, the V gene TRBV5-1; TCRdb's D gene call, TRBD2, goes unchecked for lack of DNA. The germline CDR1 and CDR2 sequences are SGHRS and YFSETQ. CDR3 length: 17 residues. The CDR3 here is CASSSVGSGSVWETQYF.

The chain is built from TRBV12-3 or TRBV12-4 and TRBJ2-3; TCRdb lists TRBD1, though no DNA is available to test this call. CDR3 size: 15 residues. The CDR3 here is CASSRDRGMADTQYF.

V gene TRBV20-1 combines with J gene TRBJ1-5; TCRdb's D gene call, TRBD1, goes unchecked for lack of DNA. The CDR3 runs to 14 residues. Germline V lookup: CDR1 DFQATT, CDR2 SNEGSKA (reference sequence). CDR3 residues: CSAPPDRGPQPQHF.